This T cell receptor beta chain was captured in a study of T cell repertoires in cytomegalovirus infection (dated by TCRdb to about 2019). Concerning the study at large: Peptide stimulations targeted recently identified HLA-C-restricted CMV epitopes, whose presentation resists viral immunomodulation, together with well-studied HLA-B-restricted epitopes. Donor HLA type was relevant to the analysis, because carriage of CMV infection together with the matching HLA type was indicated by public TCR beta signatures. The investigation overall reported the following: In the ex vivo response, HLA-C-restricted CMV-specific TCR beta clonotypes were dominant, and in two of eight donors the single most frequent clonotype came from this HLA-C-restricted group. Cumulative frequency of public TCR beta family members discriminated carriers of CMV infection plus the relevant HLA type in this cohort and an independent approximately 360-donor cohort.

This clonotype was seen many times. Its antigen remains unidentified. It has no much larger one-base neighbor in the sample; base qualities were not kept. Interpreted using the paper, the treatment or condition label stands for: in vitro stimulation with specific CMV peptide epitopes to enrich CMV-specific T cells. Sequencing took place on an Illumina HiSeq 1500. TCRdb reworked the public reads: Q25 trimming with fastp, MiXCR clone assembly, productive beta chains retained. All rows with the same CDR3 protein become a single entry with the most common DNA and genes. In all, the sample holds roughly 100,000 distinct CDR3 sequences, and roughly 40% of those were seen once. The ten biggest clones cover roughly 70% of the sample. Counted from cysteine to phenylalanine, this CDR3 has 18 amino acids. The entry retains the CDR3 DNA only, 54 bases that are in frame from base 1. Looking up the germline V gene yields CDR1 SGHVS and CDR2 FQNEAQ. The V and J ends are trimmed by 1 base and 6 bases, leaving 21 bases between them.

The chain couples TRBV7-8 to TRBJ1-4, with TRBD1 tentatively as D gene (5 bases match). This specimen consisted of CD8+ T cells from cultured PBMCs, obtained from culture after CMV antigen stimulation. The sequence was collected from a human donor in good health (CMV status not recorded). Some clones in this sample may be carry-over from other donors' samples. This receptor has the CDR3 CASSLVKGAAGKHEKLFF. The nucleotide sequence is given as TGTGCCAGCAGCTTAGTCAAAGGGGCCGCAGGGAAACATGAAAAACTGTTTTTT.